This entry describes one TCR beta chain. The V and J ends lost 1 base and 1 base respectively, with 8 bases between them. This CDR3 is 14 amino acids long. In germline, CDR1 is DFQATT, CDR2 SNEGSKA (reference sequence). The time point: patch test 1, 2 weeks after DPC sensitization. Treatment denoted: therapeutic diphenylcyclopropenone sensitization with weekly scalp DPC. TCRdb ran MiXCR on the RACE reads and lists one entry per CDR3 protein. The sample lists more than 95,000 distinct CDR3 sequences; about 12% were seen once. This sample is drawn from a study of human T cells and chemical hapten exposure.

The chain links TRBV20-1 to TRBJ1-5; D ambiguous. The specimen was whole blood, collected in connection with sensitization to the hapten diphenylcyclopropenone (DPC). This TCR came from a woman aged 45-65 years with alopecia areata. Some clones in this sample may be carry-over from other donors' samples. CDR3 amino acids: CSARGRESNQPQHF. The CDR3 DNA sequence: TGCAGTGCTAGAGGACGGGAGAGCAATCAGCCCCAGCATTTT.